This TCR beta chain was recorded in a study of T-cell memory formation after mild COVID-19. As for the study in general: Largely, the TCR clusters proved donor specific. Points from the study as a whole: Day 15 to 85 contracting clones showed balanced CD4/CD8; day 15 to 37 expanders favored CD4+. Clones that contracted clustered mainly in CM and EM if CD4+ and in EMRA if CD8+. A second wave of clones peaked on day 37, and their SARS-CoV-2 specificity went unconfirmed.

The CDR3 sequence is 13 residues long. Trimming took off 0 bases at V and 10 bases at J, with 12 bases between the two ends. From germline, CDR1 is LGHDT and CDR2 YNNKEL (reference sequence). This clonotype has only a few counts. Its target is not known. TCRdb independently ran MiXCR on the 5' RACE reads; one entry per CDR3 protein. The sample has 190,000 or so distinct CDR3 sequences, around 27% seen once. Sequenced input: PBMCs or a T cell subset sorted from them (not recorded which). The TCR originated in an adult woman who had mild COVID-19 (a few samples of this study predate the infection). Cell type and time point are not known. This chain links TRBV3-1 with TRBJ1-1, with D unresolved. In DNA form, the CDR3 reads TGTGCCAGCAGCCAAGATGCGGCAGGAGCAGCTTTCTTT. This translates into CASSQDAAGAAFF. Together with reference TRBV3-1 and TRBJ1-1, the CDR3 gives the full variable domain: DTAVSQTPKYLVTQMGNDKSIKCEQNLGHDTMYWYKQDSKKFLKIMFSYNNKELIINETVPNRFSPKSPDKAHLNLHINSLELGDSAVYFCASSQDAAGAAFFGQGTRLTVV.